One and the same sample provided the 27 T cell receptor beta chains below, sequenced in a study of cytomegalovirus exposure and HLA in healthy donors. Primers: 60 Vbeta forward and 13 Jbeta reverse. The table came from immunoSEQ multiplex PCR; TCRdb's copy has only in-frame clones and leaves some out. This table holds 200,000 to 300,000 clones, approximately 82% found once. Sequenced material: PBMCs. Every receptor here comes from a woman aged 55-69 years in good health and CMV-seropositive.

The chain's CDR3 is CASSLRQGANPMNTEAFF. The CDR3 region has the DNA TGCGCCAGCAGCCTCAGACAGGGCGCCAATCCCATGAACACTGAAGCTTTCTTT. The V call is TRBV5-1, the J call TRBJ1-1, with 7 bases that match TRBD1. Germline trimming cut 4 bases from V and 0 bases from J; bases unmatched to any gene: 15. The CDR3 sequence is 18 residues long. Per germline, CDR1 SGHRS and CDR2 YFSETQ.

The V call is TRBV5-1, the J call TRBJ2-1, with D possibly matching TRBD2 (5 bases). CDR3 length: 15 amino acids. Trimming stripped 0 bases from V and 3 bases from J, with 10 bases between. From germline, CDR1 is SGHRS and CDR2 YFSETQ. The CDR3 here is CASSLEAASYNEQFF. CDR3 nucleotide sequence: TGCGCCAGCAGCTTGGAAGCGGCAAGCTACAATGAGCAGTTCTTC.

This clone was seen a single time. J is TRBJ1-5 and V is TRBV28; D possibly corresponds to TRBD1 (5 bases). Deletions cut 1 base from V and 5 bases from J, with 15 bases between. Germline assignment: CDR1 MDHEN and CDR2 SYDVKM. The CDR3 has 16 residues. The CDR3 protein is CASSLYRQLMDQPQHF. DNA of the CDR3: TGTGCCAGCAGTTTATACAGACAGTTGATGGATCAGCCCCAGCATTTT.

CDR3 in amino acids: CASSIGTGNYEQYF. DNA of the CDR3: TGTGCCAGTAGTATCGGGACAGGGAACTACGAGCAGTACTTC. The chain has TRBV19 and TRBJ2-7; 9 bases line up with TRBD1. The CDR3 is 14 residues long. CDR1 LNHDA and CDR2 SQIVND come from the germline V gene (reference sequence). V was pared by 3 bases and J by 3 bases, with 3 bases of the junction left unmatched.

This clone was detected once. The chain uses TRBV5-1 and TRBJ2-3; D is uncertain. This CDR3 has 14 amino acids. Germline values: CDR1 SGHRS, CDR2 YFSETQ. The CDR3 nucleotides read TGCGCAACCAGAGTCCAGGCCCTCCCAGATACGCAGTATTTT. Protein: CATRVQALPDTQYF.

The chain uses TRBV5-1 and TRBJ1-6; 9 nucleotides line up with TRBD1. The germline CDR1 and CDR2 sequences are SGHRS and YFSETQ. The CDR3 contains 17 residues. V gave up 3 bases and J gave up 10 bases; unmatched junction bases: 14. The CDR3 spells CASSSGTTTGGRSPLHF. CDR3 DNA sequence: TGCGCCAGCAGCTCGGGCACCACGACAGGGGGAAGGTCACCCCTCCACTTT.

The gene calls are TRBV2 and TRBJ1-5, with 9 bases lining up with TRBD1. This CDR3 region has 15 residues. Per germline, CDR1 SNHLY and CDR2 FYNNEI. The junction had 9 bases not matched to a gene; V was cut back by 5 bases and J by 7 bases. CDR3 sequence (DNA): TGTGCCAGCAGTACCAGTGGACAGGGGATCCAGCCCCAGCATTTT. Amino acid sequence: CASSTSGQGIQPQHF.

This clone has more than one count but fewer than ten. This chain connects TRBV5-5 to TRBJ1-5, with D possibly matching TRBD1 (5 bases). Germline V lookup: CDR1 SGHKS, CDR2 YYEKEE (reference sequence). There are 14 residues in the CDR3. Trimming removed 0 bases from V and 5 bases from J, with 9 bases in between. CDR3 sequence (DNA): TGTGCCAGCAGCTTGGGTGGAGGGGATCAGCCCCAGCATTTT. It specifies CASSLGGGDQPQHF.

V gene TRBV6-5 combines with J gene TRBJ2-5; TRBD1 agrees at 8 bases. The J segment lost 11 bases and the V segment lost 6 bases, leaving 11 bases of the junction unmatched. The CDR3 sequence is 13 residues long. CDR1 is MNHEY and CDR2 is SVGAGI in the germline V gene. In DNA form, the CDR3 reads TGTGCCAGCAGACTCGGACAGGGAGAAAAGCAGTACTTC. This codes for CASRLGQGEKQYF.

This chain links TRBV10-1 with TRBJ1-1; D call uncertain. The V gene lost 0 bases and the J gene lost 1 base, with 9 bases spanning the gap. CDR1 WNHNN and CDR2 SYGVQD come from the germline V gene (reference sequence). This CDR3 has 15 residues. Here the CDR3 DNA reads TGCGCCAGCAGTGAGTCTCAGGATTCGAACACTGAAGCTTTCTTT. Translation: CASSESQDSNTEAFF.

The chain combines TRBV7-9 with TRBJ2-5; possibly TRBD2 for D (5 bases). Trimming took 2 bases from V and 4 from J, leaving 11 bases between them. The CDR3 covers 14 residues. In germline, CDR1 is SEHNR, CDR2 FQNEAQ (reference sequence). In DNA form, the CDR3 reads TGTGCCAGCAGCTTATCGTCTAGCACAGAGACCCAGTACTTC. This gives the protein CASSLSSSTETQYF.

The chain has TRBV9 and TRBJ2-5; 9 bases line up with TRBD2. J gave up 2 bases and V 3 bases, and 2 bases lay outside the gene matches. The CDR3 is 14 residues long. Germline CDR1 is SGDLS and CDR2 is YYNGEE. CDR3 in DNA: TGTGCCAGCAGCGCTAGCGGGATTCAAGAGACCCAGTACTTC. Protein: CASSASGIQETQYF.

The chain is built from TRBV5-4 and TRBJ1-6; D possibly corresponds to TRBD1 (6 bases). Germline values: CDR1 SGHNT, CDR2 YYREEE (reference sequence). The V end lost 0 bases, the J end lost 7 bases, and 11 bases lay between the germline ends. The CDR3 sequence is 15 residues long. The CDR3: CASSLEGGLNSPLHF. The CDR3 nucleotides read TGTGCCAGCAGCTTGGAGGGGGGGCTCAATTCACCCCTCCACTTT.

The chain employs TRBV19 and TRBJ2-7; 10 bases line up with TRBD1. Germline V gives CDR1 LNHDA, CDR2 SQIVND (reference sequence). With 5 bases clipped from V and 6 bases from J, the junction kept 4 bases outside the gene matches. The CDR3 is 13 amino acids. The DNA for the CDR3 is TGTGCCAGTAGTGAGACAGGGGGCGCCGAGCAGTACTTC. It encodes CASSETGGAEQYF. Together with reference TRBV19 and TRBJ2-7, the CDR3 gives the full variable domain: DGGITQSPKYLFRKEGQNVTLSCEQNLNHDAMYWYRQDPGQGLRLIYYSQIVNDFQKGDIAEGYSVSREKKESFPLTVTSAQKNPTAFYLCASSETGGAEQYFGPGTRLTVT.

This clone came up a few times. The chain links TRBV10-3 to TRBJ2-2; D is perhaps TRBD2 (5 bases). CDR1 and CDR2 from the germline V gene are ENHRY and SYGVKD. The CDR3 covers 13 residues. With 1 base removed from V and 6 bases from J, the gap between germline ends came to 6 bases. CDR3 DNA sequence: TGTGCCATCAGTGAGTTGGGAGCCGGGGAGCTGTTTTTT. Translation gives CAISELGAGELFF.

J is TRBJ2-2 and V is TRBV19; 7 bases fit TRBD1. With 3 bases clipped from V and 1 base from J, the junction kept 2 bases outside the gene matches. Germline V gene sequence: CDR1 LNHDA, CDR2 SQIVND (reference sequence). This CDR3 contains 15 residues. DNA for the CDR3: TGTGCCAGTAGTATCCGACAGGGGAACACCGGGGAGCTGTTTTTT. This codes for CASSIRQGNTGELFF.

The rearrangement joins TRBV2 to TRBJ2-1; 12 bases fit TRBD2. Germline V gene data show CDR1 as SNHLY and CDR2 as FYNNEI. Trimming took 9 bases from V and 9 from J; bases not matched to a gene: 9. This CDR3 has 14 residues. The CDR3 DNA sequence: TGTGCCAGTAGGCTAGCGGGAGGGCCAGGTGAGCAGTTCTTC. Translating it yields CASRLAGGPGEQFF.

The chain employs TRBV12-5 and TRBJ1-2; 7 nucleotides match TRBD1. The junction had 9 bases not matched to a gene; V was cut back by 0 bases and J by 8 bases. Germline CDR1 is LGHNT and CDR2 is FRNRAP. The CDR3 covers 15 residues. CDR3 loop: CASGLVVGGGAGYTF. CDR3 nucleotide sequence: TGTGCTAGTGGTTTGGTAGTTGGAGGGGGCGCAGGCTACACCTTC.

The gene calls are TRBV9 and TRBJ1-2; D is perhaps TRBD1 (6 bases). Per germline, CDR1 SGDLS and CDR2 YYNGEE. The ends were cut back, 0 bases at V and 1 base at J, with 13 bases in the middle. The CDR3 extends over 16 amino acids. The DNA for the CDR3 is TGTGCCAGCAGCGTAGAAAGAGAGGGGGTTAACTATGGCTACACCTTC. Amino acids: CASSVEREGVNYGYTF.

The chain has TRBV28 and TRBJ1-2; perhaps TRBD1 as D (6 bases). The CDR3 is made up of 14 amino acids. V was pared by 7 bases and J by 5 bases, with 17 bases between. CDR1 MDHEN and CDR2 SYDVKM come from the germline V gene. CDR3 protein: CASIQQGFGYGYTF. In DNA, the CDR3 is TGTGCCAGCATCCAACAGGGCTTTGGGTATGGCTACACCTTC.

This chain uses TRBV6-5 with TRBJ2-5; weak D call: TRBD1 (7 bases). Trimming removed 8 bases at V and 1 base at J, with 11 bases between. The CDR3 consists of 13 residues. The germline gives CDR1 MNHEY, CDR2 SVGAGI. In DNA, the CDR3 is TGTGCCAGCGGGCAGGGGGGCCAAGAGACCCAGTACTTC. Translation gives CASGQGGQETQYF.

J is TRBJ1-2 and V is TRBV10-3, with 9 positions matching TRBD1. Germline-derived CDR1 and CDR2 are ENHRY and SYGVKD. V lost 10 bases and J lost 6; bases outside the gene matches: 9. The CDR3 is 13 residues long. This chain's CDR3 is CATGPDRGDGYTF. CDR3 in DNA: TGTGCCACGGGTCCGGACAGGGGCGATGGCTACACCTTC.

This chain joins TRBV7-8 and TRBJ2-1, with D possibly matching TRBD2 (6 bases). The ends were cut back, 1 base at V and 9 bases at J, with 22 bases in the middle. Germline lookup yields CDR1 SGHVS and CDR2 FQNEAQ. The CDR3 contains 17 residues. CDR3: CASSLVSSSAISSEQFF. The CDR3 DNA sequence: TGTGCCAGCAGCTTAGTCTCCTCTAGCGCGATATCCTCTGAGCAGTTCTTC.

The rearrangement uses TRBV4-2 and TRBJ1-2; D gene uncertain. Germline V gene lookup returns CDR1 LGHNA and CDR2 YNFKEQ. This CDR3 region has 15 residues. V gave up 0 bases and J gave up 3 bases, with 11 bases separating them. In DNA, the CDR3 is TGTGCCAGCAGCCAAGACGCCCGGGAGGACTATGGCTACACCTTC. Translating it yields CASSQDAREDYGYTF.

The chain is built from TRBV18 and TRBJ2-1; 7 nucleotides line up with TRBD1. In germline, CDR1 is KGHSH, CDR2 LQKENI. The CDR3 loop spans 15 amino acids. The V and J ends lost 3 bases and 4 bases, in that order; junction bases with no gene match: 6. The CDR3 here is CASSPVQGDYNEQFF. The CDR3 DNA is TGTGCCAGCTCACCGGTCCAGGGGGATTACAATGAGCAGTTCTTC.

This clone was observed a few times. The chain is built from TRBV27 and TRBJ2-2; the match to TRBD2 covers 7 bases. The CDR3 extends over 16 amino acids. Germline V gives CDR1 MNHEY, CDR2 SMNVEV (reference sequence). J gave up 1 base and V 0 bases, and 2 bases lay outside the gene matches. This chain's CDR3 is CASSLSPSGNTGELFF. CDR3 nucleotide sequence: TGTGCCAGCAGTTTATCCCCTAGCGGGAACACCGGGGAGCTGTTTTTT.

V usage is TRBV7-9 and J usage is TRBJ1-1; 10 bases are a match to TRBD1. V was clipped by 1 base and J by 4 bases; unmatched bases: 9. The CDR3 consists of 17 residues. Looked up from germline, CDR1 is SEHNR and CDR2 is FQNEAQ (reference sequence). CDR3 bases: TGTGCCAGCAGCTTAGACGGTCGGGACAGGGGAAGCACTGAAGCTTTCTTT. Protein: CASSLDGRDRGSTEAFF. Full variable domain (remainder filled in from reference TRBV7-9 and TRBJ1-1): DTGVSQNPRHKITKRGQNVTFRCDPISEHNRLYWYRQTLGQGPEFLTYFQNEAQLEKSRLLSDRFSAERPKGSFSTLEIQRTEQGDSAMYLCASSLDGRDRGSTEAFFGQGTRLTVV.